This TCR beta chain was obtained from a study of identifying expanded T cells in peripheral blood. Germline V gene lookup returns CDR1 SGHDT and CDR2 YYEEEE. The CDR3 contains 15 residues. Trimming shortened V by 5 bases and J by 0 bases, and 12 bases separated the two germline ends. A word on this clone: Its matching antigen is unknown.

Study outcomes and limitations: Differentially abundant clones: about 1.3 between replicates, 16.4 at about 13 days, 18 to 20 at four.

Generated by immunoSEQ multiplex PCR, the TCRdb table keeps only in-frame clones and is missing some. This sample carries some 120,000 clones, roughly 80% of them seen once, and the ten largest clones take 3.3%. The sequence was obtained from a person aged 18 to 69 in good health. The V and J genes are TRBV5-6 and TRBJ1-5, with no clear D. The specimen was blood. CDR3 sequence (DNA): TGTGCCAGCAGTCCCGGGCCCTATAGCAATCAGCCCCAGCATTTT. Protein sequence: CASSPGPYSNQPQHF.